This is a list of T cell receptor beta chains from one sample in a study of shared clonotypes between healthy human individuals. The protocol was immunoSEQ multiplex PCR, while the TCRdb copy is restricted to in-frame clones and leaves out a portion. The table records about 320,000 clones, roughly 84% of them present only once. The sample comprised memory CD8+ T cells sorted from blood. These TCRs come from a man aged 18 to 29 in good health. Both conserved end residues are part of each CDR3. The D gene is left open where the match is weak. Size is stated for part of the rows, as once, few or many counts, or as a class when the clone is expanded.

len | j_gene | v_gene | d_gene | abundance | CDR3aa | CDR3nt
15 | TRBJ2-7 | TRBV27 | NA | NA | CASSTRGGSSYEQYF | TGTGCCAGCAGTACCCGAGGGGGGAGCTCCTACGAGCAGTACTTC
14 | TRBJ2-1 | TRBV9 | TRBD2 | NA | CASSVTGTSNEQFF | TGTGCCAGCAGCGTCACCGGGACTAGCAATGAGCAGTTCTTC
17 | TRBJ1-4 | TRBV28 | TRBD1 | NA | CASSLSAQQGAGEKLFF | TGTGCCAGCAGTTTATCAGCCCAACAGGGGGCTGGAGAAAAACTGTTTTTT
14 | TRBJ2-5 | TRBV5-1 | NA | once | CASSLDSPKETQYF | TGCGCCAGCAGCTTGGACTCGCCGAAAGAGACCCAGTACTTC
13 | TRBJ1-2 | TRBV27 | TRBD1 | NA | CASSHRGRGGYTF | TGTGCCAGCAGTCACAGGGGAAGGGGTGGCTACACCTTC
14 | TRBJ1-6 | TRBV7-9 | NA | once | CASSPPWGDSPLHF | TGTGCCAGCAGCCCCCCGTGGGGCGACTCACCCCTCCACTTT
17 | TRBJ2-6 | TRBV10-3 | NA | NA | CASGVGTVDSGANVLTF | TGTGCCTCTGGAGTGGGGACGGTGGACTCTGGGGCCAACGTCCTGACTTTC
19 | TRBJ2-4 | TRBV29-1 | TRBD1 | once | CSVEEKRQDRGSAKNIQYF | TGCAGCGTTGAAGAAAAGCGACAGGACAGGGGATCGGCCAAAAACATTCAGTACTTC
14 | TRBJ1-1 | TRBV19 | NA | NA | CASTLGQGGLEAFF | TGTGCCAGTACCCTAGGGCAGGGTGGCCTTGAAGCTTTCTTT
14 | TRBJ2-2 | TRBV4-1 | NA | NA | CASSQATNTGELFF | TGCGCCAGCTCACAGGCAACGAACACCGGGGAGCTGTTTTTT
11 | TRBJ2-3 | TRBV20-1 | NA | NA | CSARAGDTQYF | TGCAGTGCTAGAGCGGGGGATACGCAGTATTTT
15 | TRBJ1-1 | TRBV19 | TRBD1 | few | CASSMYQGANTEAFF | TGTGCCAGTAGTATGTATCAGGGGGCGAACACTGAAGCTTTCTTT
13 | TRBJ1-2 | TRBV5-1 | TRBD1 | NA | CASPLDRDYGYTF | TGCGCCAGCCCCCTCGACAGGGACTATGGCTACACCTTC
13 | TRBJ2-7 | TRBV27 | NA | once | CASSIQGQYEQYF | TGTGCCAGCAGTATACAGGGCCAGTACGAGCAGTACTTC
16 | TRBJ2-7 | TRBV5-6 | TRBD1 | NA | CASSLGGTGLAYEQYF | TGTGCCAGCAGCTTGGGAGGGACAGGGTTGGCCTACGAGCAGTACTTC
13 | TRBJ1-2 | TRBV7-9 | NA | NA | CASSLGGELGYTF | TGTGCCAGCAGCTTAGGAGGGGAGCTTGGCTACACCTTC
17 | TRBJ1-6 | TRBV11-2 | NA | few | CASSLNPRSSYNSPLHF | TGTGCCAGCAGCTTAAATCCGCGGAGCTCCTATAATTCACCCCTCCACTTT
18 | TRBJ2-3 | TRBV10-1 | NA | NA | CASSEARLGAYSTDTQYF | TGCGCCAGCAGTGAGGCCCGATTAGGAGCGTATAGCACAGATACGCAGTATTTT
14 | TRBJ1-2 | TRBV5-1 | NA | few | CASSLAPGAGGYTF | TGCGCCAGCAGCTTGGCCCCGGGGGCGGGCGGCTACACCTTC
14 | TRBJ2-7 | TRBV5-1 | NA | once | CASSLQQDPYEQYF | TGCGCCAGCAGCTTGCAACAGGACCCCTACGAGCAGTACTTC
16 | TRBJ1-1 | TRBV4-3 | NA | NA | CASSQDDAGRVTEAFF | TGCGCCAGCAGCCAAGACGATGCAGGACGGGTCACTGAAGCTTTCTTT
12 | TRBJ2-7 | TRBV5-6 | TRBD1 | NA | CASSWDRGEQYF | TGTGCCAGCAGCTGGGACAGGGGCGAGCAGTACTTC
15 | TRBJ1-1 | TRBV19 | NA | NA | CASSISWDTRTEAFF | TGTGCCAGTAGTATATCGTGGGACACGCGAACTGAAGCTTTCTTT
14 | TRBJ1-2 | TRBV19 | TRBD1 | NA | CASQGQGGGYGYTF | TGTGCCTCCCAGGGACAGGGAGGAGGCTATGGCTACACCTTC